The clone carrying this T cell receptor beta chain was counted between two and nine times. Its antigen is still unknown. The J segment lost 8 bases and the V segment lost 6 bases, leaving 4 bases of the junction unmatched. CDR1 SNHLY and CDR2 FYNNEI come from the germline V gene. The CDR3 contains 14 residues. From the reads, TCRdb called clonotypes with MiXCR, one entry per CDR3 protein. The sample carries just under 550,000 distinct CDR3 sequences, about 30% recorded once. These data are taken from a study of T cell repertoires in cytomegalovirus infection. For the study at large: Public TCR beta signatures marked donors with CMV infection and the matching HLA.

The study's findings and limits: The cumulative frequency of public TCR beta families identified carriers of CMV plus the relevant HLA. Within the response measured ex vivo, HLA-C-restricted CMV-specific TCR beta clonotypes were dominant.

This chain links TRBV2 with TRBJ2-3, with 14 bases aligning to TRBD2. The sample was PBMCs. The origin of this receptor is a human donor in good health (CMV status not recorded). Some clones in this sample may be carry-over from other donors' samples. In DNA, the CDR3 is TGTGCCAGCAGCGAGGGACTAGCGGGAGTTACGCAGTATTTT. Its protein product is CASSEGLAGVTQYF.